Following are 17 T cell receptor beta chains from one sample sequenced in a study of cytomegalovirus exposure and HLA in healthy donors. Primers for the PCR totalled 60 Vbeta and 13 Jbeta. Libraries were prepared by immunoSEQ multiplex PCR; TCRdb keeps only in-frame clonotypes and omits some of them. The sample consists of approximately 160,000 clones, around 80% of them appearing once. Input material: PBMCs. The receptors derive from a woman between 40 and 50 years old in good health and CMV-seronegative.

This chain joins TRBV11-3 and TRBJ1-1; 10 nucleotides match TRBD1. CDR3 length: 15 amino acids. The germline V gene has CDR1 SGHNT and CDR2 YENEEA. J was trimmed by 5 bases and V by 5 bases; bases with no gene match: 8. Written as DNA, the CDR3 is TGTGCCAGCAGCCAGACAGGGGGCAAAGGGACTGAAGCTTTCTTT. As protein: CASSQTGGKGTEAFF.

The chain joins TRBV15 to TRBJ2-3; the D is unclear. Germline CDR1 reads LNHNV; CDR2 reads YYDKDF (reference sequence). The ends were cut back, 0 bases at V and 2 bases at J, with 21 bases in the middle. This CDR3 is built from 19 residues. CDR3 DNA sequence: TGTGCCACCAGCAGAGACCCCTTTTTCGGTAGCAGTCACACAGATACGCAGTATTTT. Residues: CATSRDPFFGSSHTDTQYF.

This chain joins TRBV7-6 and TRBJ2-5, with 9 bases matching TRBD1. This CDR3 contains 18 residues. The V segment lost 5 bases and the J segment 5 bases; nucleotides outside the gene matches: 18. CDR1 is SGHVS, CDR2 FNYEAQ, per germline. For the CDR3, the DNA is TGTGCCAGCAGCACCCCTGGGACAGGGTCCTCCCTCGGGGAGACCCAGTACTTC. Its translation is CASSTPGTGSSLGETQYF.

The chain carries TRBV10-3 and TRBJ1-5, with D possibly matching TRBD1 (5 bases). The CDR3 runs to 13 residues. V lost 7 bases and J 6 bases, leaving 13 bases between the germline ends. Germline V gene sequence: CDR1 ENHRY, CDR2 SYGVKD. CDR3 sequence (DNA): TGTGCCATCAAGTCAGGGCTAAGTCAGCCCCAGCATTTT. Its protein is CAIKSGLSQPQHF.

J is TRBJ2-2 and V is TRBV6-5, with 7 bases matching TRBD2. Germline CDR1 is MNHEY and CDR2 is SVGAGI. V lost 7 bases and J lost 7; bases outside the gene matches: 3. The CDR3 extends over 12 amino acids. The CDR3 bases are TGTGCCAGCACGCGGGGGAGCGGGGAGCTGTTTTTT. Amino acid sequence: CASTRGSGELFF.

V usage is TRBV27 and J usage is TRBJ2-3; TRBD2 agrees at 14 bases. From germline, CDR1 is MNHEY and CDR2 SMNVEV (reference sequence). V lost 6 bases, J lost 5 bases, and 19 bases stayed unmatched. The CDR3 runs to 20 residues. The CDR3 here is CASRGYGLAGGHVTEDTQYF. CDR3 in DNA: TGTGCCAGCAGGGGATACGGACTAGCGGGAGGACACGTCACAGAAGATACGCAGTATTTT.

This clone has more than one count but fewer than ten. V usage is TRBV19 and J usage is TRBJ1-5; 7 nucleotides align to TRBD1. V gave up 6 bases and J gave up 7 bases; unmatched junction bases: 9. Per germline, CDR1 LNHDA and CDR2 SQIVND (reference sequence). The CDR3 length is 14 residues. The DNA of the CDR3 is TGTGCCAGTAGGAGACAGGGCGAGAGACAGCCCCAGCATTTT. Translating gives CASRRQGERQPQHF.

The genes are TRBV5-1 and TRBJ1-1; possibly TRBD1 for D (5 bases). Trimming left V 4 bases short and J 2 bases short, with 15 bases between. The CDR3 runs 15 residues. Per germline, CDR1 SGHRS and CDR2 YFSETQ. In DNA form, the CDR3 reads TGCGCCAGCAGCCTTATTTTTGGACAAAACACTGAAGCTTTCTTT. This translates into CASSLIFGQNTEAFF.

The rearrangement joins TRBV7-9 to TRBJ2-7, with 7 bases identical to TRBD1. The ends lost 5 bases at V and 7 bases at J; junction bases unmatched: 11. This CDR3 spans 14 amino acids. Germline V lookup: CDR1 SEHNR, CDR2 FQNEAQ (reference sequence). For the CDR3, the DNA is TGTGCCAGCAGCCCAACCATGACAGGGTTGGAGCAGTACTTC. Its translation is CASSPTMTGLEQYF. Together with reference TRBV7-9 and TRBJ2-7, the CDR3 gives the full variable domain: DTGVSQNPRHKITKRGQNVTFRCDPISEHNRLYWYRQTLGQGPEFLTYFQNEAQLEKSRLLSDRFSAERPKGSFSTLEIQRTEQGDSAMYLCASSPTMTGLEQYFGPGTRLTVT.

This chain links TRBV19 with TRBJ2-7; maybe TRBD1 (5 bases). The CDR3 sequence is 13 residues long. The V gene lost 3 bases and the J gene lost 4 bases, with 10 bases spanning the gap. Germline CDR1 and CDR2: LNHDA and SQIVND (reference sequence). Here the CDR3 reads CASSMGRDYEQYF. In nucleotides, the CDR3 is TGTGCCAGTAGTATGGGCAGGGATTACGAGCAGTACTTC.

The genes are TRBV29-1 and TRBJ2-7, with 10 positions matching TRBD1. The CDR3 extends over 15 amino acids. V gave up 5 bases and J gave up 6 bases; unmatched junction bases: 13. Germline V lookup: CDR1 SQVTM, CDR2 ANQGSEA. The DNA of the CDR3 is TGCAGCGTTACCGCCGTCGGACAGGGGGACGCCGAGCAGTACTTC. Its translation is CSVTAVGQGDAEQYF.

This chain connects TRBV2 to TRBJ2-5; TRBD1 matches 9 bases. With 3 bases clipped from V and 1 base from J, the junction kept 9 bases outside the gene matches. CDR1 SNHLY and CDR2 FYNNEI come from the germline V gene. The CDR3 contains 17 residues. The CDR3 sequence: CASSDGGTGNSQETQYF. CDR3 nucleotides: TGTGCCAGCAGTGACGGGGGGACAGGGAATTCCCAAGAGACCCAGTACTTC.

The gene calls are TRBV9 and TRBJ2-1, with 9 positions matching TRBD2. Germline V gives CDR1 SGDLS, CDR2 YYNGEE. J gave up 0 bases and V 4 bases, and 5 bases lay outside the gene matches. The length of the CDR3 is 16 residues. The CDR3: CASSTFSGSSYNEQFF. The CDR3 nucleotides read TGTGCCAGCAGCACCTTTAGCGGGAGCTCCTACAATGAGCAGTTCTTC.

This sequence joins TRBV6-1 and TRBJ1-3; 7 positions agree with TRBD1. CDR1 and CDR2 (germline): MNHNS, SASEGT. This CDR3 is built from 14 residues. The V segment lost 6 bases and the J segment 2 bases; nucleotides outside the gene matches: 4. This chain's CDR3 is CASRLTGAGNTIYF. For the CDR3, the DNA is TGTGCCAGCAGATTAACAGGGGCTGGAAACACCATATATTTT.

The table lists this clone with a count of one. The CDR3 DNA follows: TGTGCCAGCAGTACCGGGACAGCAGGAGAGCAGTACTTC. Protein product: CASSTGTAGEQYF. The chain couples TRBV6-1 to TRBJ2-7; 7 bases fit TRBD1. This CDR3 contains 13 residues. The ends lost 5 bases at V and 7 bases at J; junction bases unmatched: 8. The V gene's germline CDR1 is MNHNS and CDR2 SASEGT.

A few counts support this clone. The rearrangement uses TRBV29-1 and TRBJ2-1; D is ambiguous. Germline assignment: CDR1 SQVTM and CDR2 ANQGSEA. V shed 3 bases and J shed 4 bases, with 10 bases lying between them. CDR3 length: 13 amino acids. The CDR3 nucleotides read TGCAGCGTTGAGGAGAGAACTTACAATGAGCAGTTCTTC. Translation: CSVEERTYNEQFF.

The rearrangement joins TRBV9 to TRBJ2-2, with D tentatively TRBD2 (5 bases). The germline V and J ends were trimmed by 0 bases and 6 bases, with 18 bases remaining between them. Germline V gives CDR1 SGDLS, CDR2 YYNGEE. The CDR3 consists of 17 residues. The CDR3 DNA reads TGTGCCAGCAGCGTAGAAGGTTCCAGCGGTCTATCCGGGGAGCTGTTTTTT. This codes for CASSVEGSSGLSGELFF. Full variable domain (missing parts from reference TRBV9 and TRBJ2-2): DSGVTQTPKHLITATGQRVTLRCSPRSGDLSVYWYQQSLDQGLQFLIQYYNGEERAKGNILERFSAQQFPDLHSELNLSSLELGDSALYFCASSVEGSSGLSGELFFGEGSRLTVL.